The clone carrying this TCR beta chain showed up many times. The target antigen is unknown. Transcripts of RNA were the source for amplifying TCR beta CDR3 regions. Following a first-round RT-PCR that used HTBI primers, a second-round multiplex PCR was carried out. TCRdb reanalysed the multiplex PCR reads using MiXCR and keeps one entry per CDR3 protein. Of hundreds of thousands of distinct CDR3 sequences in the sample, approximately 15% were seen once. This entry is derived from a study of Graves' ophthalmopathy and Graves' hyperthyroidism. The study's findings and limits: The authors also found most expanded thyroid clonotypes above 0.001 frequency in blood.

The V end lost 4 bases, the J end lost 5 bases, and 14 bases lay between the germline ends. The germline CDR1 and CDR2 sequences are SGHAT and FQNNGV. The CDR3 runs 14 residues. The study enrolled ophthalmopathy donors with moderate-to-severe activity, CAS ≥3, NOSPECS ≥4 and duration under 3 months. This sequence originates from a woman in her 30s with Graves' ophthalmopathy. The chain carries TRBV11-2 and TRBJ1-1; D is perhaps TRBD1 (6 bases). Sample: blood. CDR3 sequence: CASSSAGARTEAFF. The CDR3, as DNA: TGTGCCAGCAGCTCCGCGGGGGCGAGGACTGAAGCTTTCTTT.